Listed here are 8 T cell receptor beta chains from one sample, sequenced in a study of shared clonotypes between healthy human individuals. Only CD45RO-negative cells positively selected for CCR7 counted as naive CD8 cells, so terminally differentiated effector memory CD45RA+ cells were excluded. The assay was immunoSEQ multiplex PCR, and TCRdb's table has in-frame clones only and misses some. Counted here are about 2 million clones, just under 95% occurring once; the ten biggest clones make up around 1.1%. The material sequenced was naive CD8+ T cells sorted from blood. The receptors were gathered from a young man in good health.

V usage is TRBV10-2 and J usage is TRBJ2-7, with 9 bases aligning to TRBD2. J gave up 7 bases and V 1 base, and 5 bases lay outside the gene matches. Germline V gives CDR1 WSHSY, CDR2 SAAADI. This CDR3 comprises 14 residues. The DNA of the CDR3 is TGCGCCAGCAGTGAGTTAGCGGGGGCGACGGAGCAGTACTTC. Translation: CASSELAGATEQYF.

The J gene is TRBJ2-3, the V gene TRBV7-8; TRBD1 matches at 8 bases. J gave up 3 bases and V 4 bases, and 6 bases lay outside the gene matches. CDR1 is SGHVS and CDR2 is FQNEAQ in the germline V gene. This CDR3 has 15 residues. The CDR3, as DNA: TGTGCCAGCAGCTCCATGGACAGGGTAACAGATACGCAGTATTTT. Translated: CASSSMDRVTDTQYF.

The rearrangement joins TRBV28 to TRBJ2-7; D may be TRBD2 (6 bases). Trimming stripped 4 bases from V and 5 bases from J, with 12 bases between. The CDR3 has 13 amino acids. Germline CDR1 MDHEN, CDR2 SYDVKM. This CDR3 is CASSSLEGDEQYF. CDR3 bases: TGTGCCAGCAGTTCCCTGGAGGGCGACGAGCAGTACTTC. Looking up the rest from reference TRBV28 and TRBJ2-7 gives the full variable domain: DVKVTQSSRYLVKRTGEKVFLECVQDMDHENMFWYRQDPGLGLRLIYFSYDVKMKEKGDIPEGYSVSREKKERFSLILESASTNQTSMYLCASSSLEGDEQYFGPGTRLTVT.

The rearrangement uses TRBV5-1 and TRBJ1-1; D may be TRBD1 (5 bases). The V end lost 7 bases, the J end lost 4 bases, and 17 bases lay between the germline ends. Germline assignment: CDR1 SGHRS and CDR2 YFSETQ. The CDR3 is 14 amino acids. The CDR3 sequence: CASLRDLGSTEAFF. The CDR3 nucleotides read TGCGCCAGCCTCAGGGACTTGGGGAGCACTGAAGCTTTCTTT.

On this clone itself: Other DNA sequences in the sample encode the same CDR3. V and J are TRBV4-1 and TRBJ2-7; D gene uncertain. CDR1 is MGHRA and CDR2 is YSYEKL in the germline V gene. V dropped 1 base and J dropped 7 bases, with 5 bases sitting between them. The CDR3 is made up of 11 amino acids. CDR3 DNA sequence: TGCGCCAGCAGCCAAGCTGGGGAGCAGTACTTC. It is translated as CASSQAGEQYF.

Of note for this clone: Other DNA sequences in this sample translate to the same CDR3. The chain has TRBV29-1 and TRBJ2-7; a possible D gene is TRBD1 (5 bases). V was clipped by 5 bases and J by 1 base, with 12 bases between them. The length of the CDR3 is 13 residues. The germline gives CDR1 SQVTM, CDR2 ANQGSEA. The CDR3 region is CSVLTGASYEQYF. CDR3 nucleotide sequence: TGCAGCGTTCTAACAGGAGCATCCTACGAGCAGTACTTC.

The J gene is TRBJ1-5, the V gene TRBV10-3, with D possibly being TRBD1 (5 bases). This CDR3 is 18 amino acids long. With 6 bases removed from V and 1 base from J, the gap between germline ends came to 22 bases. Germline CDR1 ENHRY, CDR2 SYGVKD. CDR3 sequence: CAISGGEDTVGSNQPQHF. The CDR3, as DNA: TGTGCCATCAGCGGCGGAGAGGACACGGTGGGGAGCAATCAGCCCCAGCATTTT.

The chain employs TRBV30 and TRBJ2-7; D remains ambiguous. V was shortened by 4 bases and J by 3 bases, with 10 bases between the two germline ends. The CDR3 runs 12 residues. The germline CDR1 and CDR2 sequences are GTSNPN and SVGIG (reference sequence). The CDR3 DNA follows: TGTGCCTGGACAAGCAACAGCTACGAGCAGTACTTC. It translates to CAWTSNSYEQYF. Based on the CDR3 plus reference TRBV30 and TRBJ2-7, the full variable domain is SQTIHQWPATLVQPVGSPLSLECTVEGTSNPNLYWYRQAAGRGLQLLFYSVGIGQISSEVPQNLSASRPQDRQFILSSKKLLLSDSGFYLCAWTSNSYEQYFGPGTRLTVT.